The next 11 T cell receptor beta chains were all read from a single sample in a study of beta chain features in type 1 diabetes. The investigators reverse transcribed all of the isolated RNA, so they sequenced expressed TCRB transcripts. The table came from immunoSEQ multiplex PCR; TCRdb's copy has only in-frame clones and leaves some out. The sample lists a few hundred thousand clones, around a fifth seen once, with around 0.045% in the top ten. The material sequenced was naive CD4+ T cells from blood. The receptor source for this set is a woman under 30 in good health.

The chain uses TRBV18 and TRBJ1-1, with D uncertain. Germline V gene sequence: CDR1 KGHSH, CDR2 LQKENI. V was shortened by 1 base and J by 6 bases, with 21 bases between the two germline ends. This CDR3 spans 17 amino acids. This chain's CDR3 is CASSPLGVGRSNAEAFF. CDR3 nucleotide sequence: TGTGCCAGCTCACCACTCGGCGTAGGGAGATCCAACGCTGAAGCTTTCTTT.

This chain links TRBV5-1 with TRBJ2-7; D may be TRBD1 (6 bases). This CDR3 is 12 amino acids long. Germline lookup yields CDR1 SGHRS and CDR2 YFSETQ. V lost 1 base and J 4 bases, leaving 6 bases between the germline ends. The chain's CDR3 is CASSLTGYEQYF. CDR3 nucleotide sequence: TGCGCCAGCAGCTTGACAGGGTACGAGCAGTACTTC.

This clone has just a few counts. The chain uses TRBV10-3 and TRBJ1-5; D may be TRBD1 (6 bases). Per the germline V gene, CDR1 is ENHRY and CDR2 is SYGVKD. Trimming left V 4 bases short and J 11 bases short, with 18 bases between. This CDR3 is 14 amino acids long. Here the CDR3 reads CAISGAGDGGSQHF. The DNA of the CDR3 is TGTGCCATCAGTGGGGCAGGGGACGGTGGGTCCCAGCATTTT.

There are a few counts of this clone. CDR3: CASSQSGGVNNEQFF. The CDR3 bases are TGCGCCAGCAGCCAAAGCGGGGGGGTAAACAATGAGCAGTTCTTC. The rearrangement joins TRBV4-1 to TRBJ2-1; 10 bases fit TRBD2. Germline V gives CDR1 MGHRA, CDR2 YSYEKL. The CDR3 has 15 amino acids. The junction had 3 bases not matched to a gene; V was cut back by 2 bases and J by 5 bases.

This clone was recorded a few times. The rearrangement joins TRBV6-1 to TRBJ2-5; 9 bases align to TRBD1. Trimming cost V 2 bases and J 3 bases; bases outside gene matches: 4. The length of the CDR3 is 15 residues. Germline CDR1 is MNHNS and CDR2 is SASEGT. The CDR3 DNA reads as TGTGCCAGCAGTGAATATGGGACAGGGAAAGAGACCCAGTACTTC. Translated: CASSEYGTGKETQYF.

V is TRBV5-4 and J is TRBJ1-1, with D perhaps TRBD1 (6 bases). Between the trimmed V and J ends, which lost 5 bases and 1 base, there was a span of 12 bases. This CDR3 spans 14 amino acids. From germline, CDR1 is SGHNT and CDR2 YYREEE (reference sequence). As DNA, the CDR3 is TGTGCCAGCAGACAGGACAGCGCGAACACTGAAGCTTTCTTT. This sequence encodes CASRQDSANTEAFF.

This clone was observed a handful of times. V gene TRBV19 combines with J gene TRBJ2-7; D might be TRBD2 (5 bases). The germline gives CDR1 LNHDA, CDR2 SQIVND (reference sequence). The V end was cut by 3 bases, the J end by 0 bases, with 9 bases between. The CDR3 runs 14 residues. CDR3 region: CASSIGSDSYEQYF. CDR3 DNA: TGTGCCAGTAGTATTGGGAGCGACTCCTACGAGCAGTACTTC. Full variable domain (remainder filled in from reference TRBV19 and TRBJ2-7): DGGITQSPKYLFRKEGQNVTLSCEQNLNHDAMYWYRQDPGQGLRLIYYSQIVNDFQKGDIAEGYSVSREKKESFPLTVTSAQKNPTAFYLCASSIGSDSYEQYFGPGTRLTVT.

The chain joins TRBV9 to TRBJ2-7; D is ambiguous. Trimming pared 0 bases from V and 0 bases from J, leaving 13 bases between. CDR1 and CDR2 from the germline V gene are SGDLS and YYNGEE. This CDR3 is built from 16 residues. The CDR3 DNA reads as TGTGCCAGCAGCGTAGGATTGCTTCGCGACTCCTACGAGCAGTACTTC. Translation gives CASSVGLLRDSYEQYF.

This rearrangement joins TRBV7-8 to TRBJ2-3; TRBD2 matches at 12 bases. The CDR3 runs to 15 residues. Trimming took 4 bases from V and 5 from J; bases not matched to a gene: 4. Germline V lookup: CDR1 SGHVS, CDR2 FQNEAQ. The chain's CDR3 is CASSSSGRAIDTQYF. CDR3 nucleotide sequence: TGTGCCAGCAGCTCTAGCGGGAGGGCAATAGATACGCAGTATTTT.

The chain uses TRBV5-1 and TRBJ2-7, with D uncertain. The ends were cut back, 2 bases at V and 5 bases at J, with 11 bases in the middle. There are 13 residues in the CDR3. Germline values: CDR1 SGHRS, CDR2 YFSETQ. CDR3 nucleotide sequence: TGCGCCAGCAGCTTTCCGGGTGCAGACGAGCAGTACTTC. Protein sequence: CASSFPGADEQYF.

The V gene is TRBV6-5, the J gene TRBJ2-6; the match to TRBD1 covers 7 bases. Germline CDR1 and CDR2: MNHEY and SVGAGI. V lost 6 bases and J lost 2; bases outside the gene matches: 4. This CDR3 spans 15 amino acids. The CDR3 region is CASRTTGAGANVLTF. CDR3 in DNA: TGTGCCAGCAGGACCACAGGGGCTGGGGCCAACGTCCTGACTTTC.